This TCR beta chain was sequenced during a study of OX40 agonist ivuxolimab in advanced cancers. Study information: Patients in dose escalation had liver, melanoma, kidney or head and neck cancers. Study-level findings and limits: Relative to CD4+ cells, CD8+ T cells on average had more expanded clones.

On this clone: Antigen: not known.

Blood got drawn at baseline, again on cycle 4 day 1, and then on cycle 7 day 1. Sequencing used immunoSEQ multiplex PCR; TCRdb keeps in-frame clones, though not all of them. Here the sample spans tens of thousands of clones, roughly four fifths being singletons. The CDR3 covers 16 residues. Germline CDR1 reads MDHEN; CDR2 reads SYDVKM. Between the trimmed V and J ends, which lost 6 bases and 1 base, there was a span of 13 bases. The chain employs TRBV28 and TRBJ2-6; D could derive from TRBD1 or TRBD2 (5 bases each). This sequence originates from an adult with an advanced solid tumor such as melanoma, head and neck, liver or kidney cancer. Sequences were derived from CD4+ or CD8+ T cells sorted from blood, sampled in a trial of the OX40 agonist ivuxolimab. The CDR3 is CASRARGESGANVLTF. The CDR3 DNA sequence: TGTGCCAGCAGGGCCCGAGGGGAATCTGGGGCCAACGTCCTGACTTTC.